The 2 T cell receptor beta chains listed next were all sequenced from one sample in a study of shared clonotypes between healthy human individuals. The data were produced by immunoSEQ multiplex PCR, yet TCRdb's version contains in-frame clones alone and is incomplete. Among over 2 million clones listed, under 95% were seen once. Sequenced: naive CD4+ T cells from PBMCs. Subset meaning: CD45RA+ positively selected. All receptors derive from a man between 18 and 29 years old in good health. Some clones in this sample may be carry-over from other donors' samples.

The count of this clone is one. The rearrangement joins TRBV21-1 to TRBJ1-1; the table assigns TRBD1, which was not confirmed against the DNA. TRBV21-1 is tagged as a pseudogene. The CDR3 sequence is 14 residues long. The CDR3 coding sequence is TGTGCCAGCAGCAAACAGGGTCTGAACACTGAAGCTTTCTTT. This gives the protein CASSKQGLNTEAFF.

CDR3 amino acids: CASSLVPGRMNTEAFF. In nucleotides, the CDR3 is TGTGCCAGCAGTCTAGTCCCGGGACGAATGAACACTGAAGCTTTCTTT. The V gene is TRBV28, the J gene TRBJ1-1, with a tentative D call TRBD1 (5 bases). V was pared by 5 bases and J by 0 bases, with 16 bases between. Looked up from germline, CDR1 is MDHEN and CDR2 is SYDVKM. CDR3 size: 16 residues. Supplemented by reference TRBV28 and TRBJ1-1, the full variable domain reads DVKVTQSSRYLVKRTGEKVFLECVQDMDHENMFWYRQDPGLGLRLIYFSYDVKMKEKGDIPEGYSVSREKKERFSLILESASTNQTSMYLCASSLVPGRMNTEAFFGQGTRLTVV.